This TCR beta chain appears in the sequencing data of a study of CXCR4 blockade with PD-1 therapy in pancreatic cancer. The study's findings and limits: Tumor clonality averaged roughly 0.15 versus 0.05 in healthy blood, not predicting survival. Convergent selection by common tumor antigens was suggested by nucleotide rearrangement counts. Only TCRbeta chains were sequenced here.

This clone was seen only a few times. Its antigen is as yet unknown. The CDR3 spans 15 residues. V trimming: 5 bases; J trimming: 3 bases; junction bases outside the gene matches: 7. Germline V CDR1 and CDR2: MNHGY, SAAAGT. The protocol was immunoSEQ multiplex PCR, while the TCRdb copy is restricted to in-frame clones and leaves out a portion. The sample consists of 5,000 to 6,500 clones, about 40% of them appearing once. The rearrangement links TRBV6-8 to TRBJ2-3, with TRBD1 identical over 8 bases. The origin of this receptor is a human donor with pancreatic ductal adenocarcinoma. Specimen: tumor tissue. The CDR3 is CASSDGGQETDTQYF. In nucleotides, the CDR3 is TGTGCCAGCAGTGACGGGGGACAGGAGACAGATACGCAGTATTTT.